This TCR beta chain originates from a study of persistence of HIV-infected CD4 T cells. On the study more broadly: The sample holds CD4+ T cells responsive to CMV or HIV-1 Gag. Up to roughly 180 mL blood was drawn at multiple time points; two donors had single-time leukapheresis.

The immunoSEQ assay was version 4, run in survey mode. TCRdb's table, derived via immunoSEQ multiplex PCR, lists solely in-frame clones and lacks some. This table holds 50,000 or so clones, around 80% found once. Trimming took 5 bases from V and 0 from J, leaving 2 bases between them. The CDR3 is 12 amino acids. Concerning this clone: The target antigen is unknown.

The stimulus was lysate of CMV-infected fibroblasts, around 11 ug/mL. CD40L/CD69 double-negative CD45RO-high memory CD4+ T cells were collected. Suppressive ART was started during chronic HIV-1 infection in these adults. This sequence originates from an adult man with HIV who was CMV-seropositive. The chain is built from TRBV12-3 or TRBV12-4 and TRBJ1-5; no definite D call. The sequences come from CD4+ T cells sorted from PBMCs after roughly 18-hour stimulation, collected from a patient who received antiretroviral therapy. This CDR3 is CASSGSNQPQHF. The CDR3 DNA reads TGTGCCAGCAGTGGTAGCAATCAGCCCCAGCATTTT.